The rows below give T cell receptor beta chains drawn from one sample of a study of response to subunit inactivated influenza vaccine. TCRdb passed the RT-PCR reads through MiXCR, listing each CDR3 protein once. The sample lists 500,000 to 600,000 distinct CDR3 sequences; 13% were seen once. Sequencing used PBMCs from blood, obtained 45 days after vaccination. The source is a man in his forties or fifties who received an inactivated influenza vaccine. The CDR3 runs from the conserved cysteine through the conserved F or W. D genes are given only for firm matches. Some rows mark clone size as missing; the rest say once, few, many or name a class of expanded clone.

.	16	TRBV6-1	TRBJ2-7	.	TGTGCCAGCAGTGAAGCGTGGTTACGGGAGCCCTACGAGCAGTACTTC	CASSEAWLREPYEQYF
few	12	TRBV29-1	TRBJ1-1	.	TGCAGCGTGGGGCGCAAGGACACTGAAGCTTTCTTT	CSVGRKDTEAFF
.	18	TRBV4-2	TRBJ2-7	TRBD2	TGTGCCAGCAGCCGGGAGGGGTCAGCGGGAGACAACTCCTACGAGCAGTACTTC	CASSREGSAGDNSYEQYF
.	13	TRBV6-2/TRBV6-3	TRBJ2-2	.	TGTGCCAGCAAGCGGGCCTCCGGGGGGGAGCTGTTTTTT	CASKRASGGELFF
many	16	TRBV7-2	TRBJ2-1	.	TGTGCCAGCAGCTTAATGGGGACAAGCCCCTACAATGAGCAGTTCTTC	CASSLMGTSPYNEQFF
few	15	TRBV10-3	TRBJ2-7	TRBD2	TGTGCCATCAGTGGAGGGGCAGCGGGGGCCTACGAGCAGTACTTC	CAISGGAAGAYEQYF
.	17	TRBV5-8	TRBJ2-2	TRBD2	TGTGCCAGCAGCTTGGCCCCGGCGGGGGCGAACACCGGGGAGCTGTTTTTT	CASSLAPAGANTGELFF
.	11	TRBV6-2/TRBV6-3	TRBJ2-7	.	TGTGCCAGCAGTTACATTAACGAGCAGTACTTC	CASSYINEQYF
.	11	TRBV9	TRBJ2-3	.	TGTGCCAGCAGCCAGACGAATACGCAGTATTTT	CASSQTNTQYF
few	16	TRBV10-3	TRBJ2-3	.	TGTGCCATCAGTGAATCCTGGGCAGTACCCACAGATACGCAGTATTTT	CAISESWAVPTDTQYF
many	15	TRBV7-2	TRBJ2-7	TRBD2	TGTGCCAGCAGTTGGACTAGCGGGGGGGCCAGCGAGCAGTACTTC	CASSWTSGGASEQYF
once	13	TRBV11-2	TRBJ2-5	.	TGTGCCAGCAGCTTCTACGCCCCTGAGACCCAGTACTTC	CASSFYAPETQYF
.	16	TRBV12-5	TRBJ2-2	TRBD1	TGTGCTAGTGGTTTGAGGGCAGGGGGCCGGTACGGGGAGCTGTTTTTT	CASGLRAGGRYGELFF
.	12	TRBV24-1	TRBJ2-2	.	TGTGCCTCGGCAGGGGACACCGGGGAGCTGTTTTTT	CASAGDTGELFF
few	16	TRBV24-1	TRBJ2-5	.	TGTGCCACCAGTGACCCGCAAACGCCGGGGGACGAGACCCAGTACTTC	CATSDPQTPGDETQYF
.	15	TRBV11-2	TRBJ2-2	TRBD2	TGTGCCAGCAGCAAAATAACTAGCGTGACCGGGGAGCTGTTTTTT	CASSKITSVTGELFF
many	13	TRBV7-3	TRBJ2-5	TRBD1	TGTGCCAGCAGCCCCGGGACAGGGGAGACCCAGTACTTC	CASSPGTGETQYF
.	15	TRBV5-1	TRBJ2-3	TRBD2	TGCGCCAGCAGCTTTGAGGGAGGGCAGGCAGATACGCAGTATTTT	CASSFEGGQADTQYF
many	13	TRBV7-9	TRBJ2-1	.	TGTGCCAGCAGCAAAGGGACCATTAATGAGCAGTTCTTC	CASSKGTINEQFF
.	17	TRBV12-3/TRBV12-4	TRBJ2-1	TRBD2	TGTGCCAGCAGTTTTAAACTAGCGGGAGGTCCCTACAATGAGCAGTTCTTC	CASSFKLAGGPYNEQFF
.	15	TRBV28	TRBJ2-5	TRBD2	TGTGCCAGCAGTCGGAAGGGACTAGTCAGAGAGACCCAGTACTTC	CASSRKGLVRETQYF
few	13	TRBV7-9	TRBJ2-7	TRBD2	TGTGCCAGCAGCGCGGGAGGGGATTTCGAGCAGTACTTC	CASSAGGDFEQYF
.	12	TRBV20-1	TRBJ2-7	.	TGCAGTGCCAGTCTGGTGGGCTACGAGCAGTACTTC	CSASLVGYEQYF
.	14	TRBV25-1	TRBJ2-3	.	TGTGCCAGCAGGAGACAGATTAGCACAGATACGCAGTATTTT	CASRRQISTDTQYF
many	13	TRBV29-1	TRBJ1-1	.	TGCAGCGTTGATCTAATGGCAGGGCGGGAAGCTTTCTTT	CSVDLMAGREAFF
.	15	TRBV12-3/TRBV12-4	TRBJ1-5	.	TGTGCCAGCAGTTCCGGGACGGAAAACAATCAGCCCCAGCATTTT	CASSSGTENNQPQHF
.	17	TRBV12-3/TRBV12-4	TRBJ1-6	.	TGTGCCAGCAGTTCCCCGACCCATAGCTCCTATAATTCACCCCTCCACTTT	CASSSPTHSSYNSPLHF
.	12	TRBV7-2	TRBJ1-2	TRBD1	TGTGCCAGCAGCTCAGGGGGCCGGGGCTACACCTTC	CASSSGGRGYTF
many	13	TRBV5-1	TRBJ2-6	.	TGTGCCAGCAGCTTAGCTGGGGCCAACGTCCTGACTTTC	CASSLAGANVLTF
.	16	TRBV5-1	TRBJ2-7	TRBD2	TGCGCCAGCAGCTCCGGAACTAGCGGGAGTTTGGACGAGCAGTACTTC	CASSSGTSGSLDEQYF
few	14	TRBV4-1	TRBJ2-5	.	TGCGCCAGCAGCCAAGAGCCCAGAAAAGAGACCCAGTACTTC	CASSQEPRKETQYF
many	14	TRBV7-8	TRBJ2-1	.	TGTGCCAGCAGCTTAGAGTACGGCTACAATGAGCAGTTCTTC	CASSLEYGYNEQFF
many	13	TRBV7-6	TRBJ1-5	.	TGTGCCAGCAGCTTAGGTTGGGCTCAGCCCCAGCATTTT	CASSLGWAQPQHF
few	17	TRBV6-5	TRBJ2-7	TRBD2	TGTGCCAGCAGTTACTCGACGTCGGCGGGAGCCCTCTACGAGCAGTACTTC	CASSYSTSAGALYEQYF
.	12	TRBV7-9	TRBJ2-1	.	TGTGCCAGCAGCCCCCCTTCGGTGGAGCAGTTCTTC	CASSPPSVEQFF
.	15	TRBV7-2	TRBJ2-7	.	TGTGCCAGCAGCTCCACAGCTTTGGGGTACTACGAGCAGTACTTC	CASSSTALGYYEQYF
few	13	TRBV7-9	TRBJ2-7	.	TGTGCCAGCAGCTTAGTTGGGGGGGCCGAGCAGTACTTC	CASSLVGGAEQYF
.	14	TRBV27	TRBJ1-5	.	TGTGCCAGCAGTTTTCAGGGTTCCAATCAGCCCCAGCATTTT	CASSFQGSNQPQHF
few	16	TRBV15	TRBJ2-7	TRBD2	TGTGCCACCAGCAGGTCTCAGCGGGGGGAAAACTACGAGCAGTACTTC	CATSRSQRGENYEQYF
few	18	TRBV7-8	TRBJ2-5	.	TGTGCCAGCAGCTCCCCCGGCTCGGCCCCCGTGTACCAAGAGACCCAGTACTTC	CASSSPGSAPVYQETQYF
many	15	TRBV4-3	TRBJ1-5	.	TGCGCCAGCAGCCAAGATGGCTCCGGCTTCCAGCCCCAGCATTTT	CASSQDGSGFQPQHF
.	15	TRBV2	TRBJ1-2	TRBD1	TGTGCCAGCAGGGCGTGGACAGGAGAATACTATGGCTACACCTTC	CASRAWTGEYYGYTF
.	16	TRBV20-1	TRBJ2-1	TRBD2	TGCAGTGCTAGACACCTTTCCGGGACTAGCGGACGAGAGCAGTTCTTC	CSARHLSGTSGREQFF
few	14	TRBV12-3/TRBV12-4	TRBJ2-3	.	TGTGCCAGCAGCATCCGAATAGAAGGGTATACGCAGTATTTT	CASSIRIEGYTQYF
few	15	TRBV20-1	TRBJ2-3	TRBD2	TGCAGTGCTGCCGGGACTAGCGGGGCCCCAGATACGCAGTATTTT	CSAAGTSGAPDTQYF
.	13	TRBV20-1	TRBJ1-5	.	TGCAGTGCTACGTGGGGGACCCATCAGCCCCAGCATTTT	CSATWGTHQPQHF
few	15	TRBV24-1	TRBJ2-1	TRBD1	TGTGCCACCAGTGACGCCGGGACAGGAGCTGGTGAGCAGTTCTTC	CATSDAGTGAGEQFF
.	16	TRBV24-1	TRBJ2-5	.	TGTGCCACCAGTGACTTCCGGGGCTCGACGGGGGAGACCCAGTACTTC	CATSDFRGSTGETQYF
many	15	TRBV29-1	TRBJ2-3	TRBD2	TGCAGCGTTGTTGGACTAGCGGGAGTAGGAGATACGCAGTATTTT	CSVVGLAGVGDTQYF
few	12	TRBV28	TRBJ2-1	.	TGTGCCAGCACTTCTAGCGTTCGGGAGCAGTTCTTC	CASTSSVREQFF